The 2 T cell receptor beta chains given below trace back to one sample, sequenced in a study of blood T cell repertoires in COVID-19. Some clones are missing from TCRdb's copy, which holds only in-frame ones; the method was immunoSEQ multiplex PCR. Of some 190,000 clones detected, almost 90% appear once; the ten largest clones hold around 1.4%. The material sequenced was peripheral blood. The receptors stem from a man aged 18 to 29 with active or convalescent COVID-19.

The chain recombines TRBV5-4 with TRBJ2-1; D may be TRBD2 (6 bases). Germline CDR1 and CDR2: SGHNT and YYREEE (reference sequence). The CDR3 is made up of 17 amino acids. Trimming stripped 4 bases from V and 0 bases from J, with 17 bases between. Here the CDR3 DNA reads TGTGCCAGCAGCGCGGGACTCCTCCAGAGCTCCTACAATGAGCAGTTCTTC. It translates to CASSAGLLQSSYNEQFF.

The V and J genes are TRBV6-2 or TRBV6-3 and TRBJ2-5, with D perhaps matching TRBD1 (6 bases). The CDR3 length is 14 residues. Trimming pared 5 bases from V and 5 bases from J, leaving 15 bases between. Germline loops: CDR1 MNHEY, CDR2 SVGEGT. CDR3 nucleotides: TGTGCCAGCAGTCAGGGGACCCGTCGGGAGACCCAGTACTTC. Translating gives CASSQGTRRETQYF.